This TCR beta chain was sequenced during a study of persistence of HIV-infected CD4 T cells (TCRdb year 2020). General notes on the study: The study isolated CMV- and HIV-1 Gag-responding CD4+ T cells from ART-treated individuals to examine antigen-driven clonal expansion of HIV-1-infected cells. The clonality of all cells in each sorted population was assessed by TCRbeta sequencing, whereas the clonality of infected cells was assessed by proviral sequencing. Peripheral blood samples of up to roughly 200 mL were obtained at multiple time points, with the exception of two participants, for whom leukapheresis was performed at a single time point. For the TCR cluster analysis across participants, 8 participants were included for CMV and about 7 participants for Gag. Participants had been on suppressive ART for a median of around 8 years.

The immunoSEQ hsTCRB assay version 4, run in survey mode, was used to sequence TCRbeta repertoires from genomic DNA. Genomic DNA was diluted to approximately 10 ng/uL, and up to roughly 1 ug per sample was used for TCRbeta sequencing. For the original study's pipeline: TCRbeta data analysis was done in ImmunoSeq Analyzer 3.0, and diversity was calculated on productive nucleotide rearrangements. Lower-bound TCR diversity was estimated with the improved Chao index, and clonality with the Gini coefficient using the Immunarch R package. Different nucleotide rearrangements encoding the same CDR3beta amino acid sequence were counted as distinct clonotypes. TCRbeta sequences significantly enriched in antigen-responding cells relative to anti-CD3/anti-CD28-activated cells were identified by differential abundance analysis. Using predicted peptide-MHC specificity as the basis, GLIPH2 grouped TCRs into clusters, both for each participant individually and for the merged data sets that combined participants. Here the immuneACCESS table is served through TCRdb, limited to in-frame sequences with V and J called. Missing clones are a known gap in these copies; in checked studies unresolved V genes cover under half, and the rest lacks a known reason. The DNA was the basis for D and trimming; V, J and clone size are from that table. The sample contains tens of thousands of clones, approximately 82% of them found a single time. Of the sample, about 4.5% is held by the ten largest clones.

General study outcomes and caveats: Within the same sorted populations, how oligoclonal the TCRs were correlated with how oligoclonal the proviruses were. Because the TCR analyses were done in bulk, restricting them to just the rare CMV-responding cells that actually carried HIV-1 proviruses was not possible. Only a small number of individuals took part in the study, and the range of antigens tested was limited. Antigen-responding cells were enriched for degenerate expanded CDR3beta sequences, which suggests convergent selection of CD4+ responses to CMV and Gag. TCRbeta richness in CMV- and Gag-responding cells was significantly lower than in anti-CD3/anti-CD28-responding cells; CMV-responding cells had higher oligoclonality than CD3/CD28-stimulated and Gag-responding cells.

Read against the paper, the sample's treatment or condition label means: suppressive antiretroviral therapy. Lysates of CMV-infected fibroblasts at around 10 ug/mL were used to stimulate the cells. Memory CD4+ T cells that did not respond, being CD40L-negative, CD69-negative and CD45RO-high, were sorted as memory populations depleted of antigen-responding cells. HIV-1-infected adults in whom suppressive ART had been started during chronic infection were enrolled as participants. Participants had undetectable plasma HIV-1 RNA below 50 copies/mL for at least 4 years. To be included, a participant needed positive CMV serology and a CD4+ T cell count above 400 cells/uL. Before stimulation, PBMCs were isolated using density centrifugation and then depleted of CD8+ T cells. For less than 20 hours, CD8-depleted PBMCs were stimulated with anti-CD28/CD49d costimulation, a CD40-blocking antibody, and enfuvirtide, which was added to prevent new infections. Cells were sorted on a Beckman Coulter MoFlo Legacy or XDP sorter, with propidium iodide excluding dead cells. Genomic DNA was extracted with the QIAamp DNA Mini Kit for samples above one million cells, otherwise with the Quick-DNA Microprep Kit.

In the case of this clone: The clone's antigen remains unknown. Base qualities were left out, and no much larger clone turns up one base away.

Here the sequenced sample was CD4+ T cells sorted from PBMCs after roughly 18-hour stimulation, taken from a patient who received antiretroviral therapy. The sample's cell subset or site label, decoded: CD40L-CD69- CD45RO-high memory CD4 T cells not responding to CMV lysate. This sequence originates from an adult man with HIV who was CMV-seropositive.

The CDR3 amino acid sequence is: CASRLVGGLRADTQYF. The nucleotide sequence reads TGTGCAAGTCGCTTAGTGGGGGGCTTAAGGGCAGATACGCAGTATTTT. The chain is made from TRBV12-2 and TRBJ2-3. TRBV12-2 is labeled a pseudogene. From the cysteine through the phenylalanine, the CDR3 covers 16 amino acids. The CDR3 DNA has 48 bases and is translated from base 1.